The 21 T cell receptor beta chains reported below all come from one sample, sequenced in a study of OX40 agonist ivuxolimab in advanced cancers. Sequenced by immunoSEQ multiplex PCR; TCRdb stores in-frame clones only, minus some. The table includes over 15,000 clones, more than 60% detected once. The sequenced sample was CD4+ or CD8+ T cells sorted from blood, obtained in a trial of the OX40 agonist ivuxolimab. These TCRs come from an adult with an advanced solid tumor such as melanoma, head and neck, liver or kidney cancer.

In its sample, this clone was seen many times. The chain links TRBV13 to TRBJ1-1, with D maybe TRBD1 (6 bases). V was pared by 5 bases and J by 6 bases, with 16 bases between. CDR1 and CDR2 (germline): PRHDT, FYEKMQ (reference sequence). The CDR3 spans 14 residues. The CDR3 DNA reads TGTGCCAGCAGCCACTCCAGGGGTTGGGCTGAAGCTTTCTTT. This translates into CASSHSRGWAEAFF.

The V gene is TRBV6-5, the J gene TRBJ2-3; D uncertain. There are 11 residues in the CDR3. V was pared by 2 bases and J by 6 bases, with 3 bases between. The germline CDR1 and CDR2 sequences are MNHEY and SVGAGI. DNA for the CDR3: TGTGCCAGCAGTTACGGGGATACGCAGTATTTT. It codes for CASSYGDTQYF.

This sequence joins TRBV6-6 and TRBJ1-3, with a tentative D call TRBD1 (5 bases). CDR1 and CDR2 from the germline V gene are MNHNY and SVGAGI (reference sequence). CDR3 length: 16 amino acids. The V end was cut by 4 bases, the J end by 1 base, with 14 bases between. CDR3 bases: TGTGCCAGCAGTTTTGTTTACGGGACTTCTGGAAACACCATATATTTT. Translation gives CASSFVYGTSGNTIYF.

V is TRBV5-6 and J is TRBJ2-3; D not resolved. The V end lost 0 bases, the J end lost 1 base, and 6 bases lay between the germline ends. Germline CDR1 SGHDT, CDR2 YYEEEE. The CDR3 has 14 amino acids. DNA of the CDR3: TGTGCCAGCAGCTTGGAGGAGCGCACAGATACGCAGTATTTT. This codes for CASSLEERTDTQYF.

The CDR3: CASSLKTDGYTF. CDR3 DNA sequence: TGTGCCAGCAGCCTAAAGACGGATGGCTACACCTTC. This rearrangement joins TRBV13 to TRBJ1-2; D gene ambiguous. The ends were cut back, 5 bases at V and 6 bases at J, with 10 bases in the middle. Germline V gene sequence: CDR1 PRHDT, CDR2 FYEKMQ (reference sequence). CDR3 size: 12 residues. Variable domain in full (rest from reference TRBV13 and TRBJ1-2): AAGVIQSPRHLIKEKRETATLKCYPIPRHDTVYWYQQGPGQDPQFLISFYEKMQSDKGSIPDRFSAQQFSDYHSELNMSSLELGDSALYFCASSLKTDGYTFGSGTRLTVV.

This sequence joins TRBV4-3 and TRBJ1-1; possibly TRBD1 for D (6 bases). The CDR3 contains 16 residues. V was trimmed by 1 base and J by 3 bases, leaving 15 bases between them. CDR1 LGHNA and CDR2 YSLEER come from the germline V gene. The CDR3 DNA sequence: TGCGCCAGCAGCCAAGGGGTCACAGGGACGGACACTGAAGCTTTCTTT. This codes for CASSQGVTGTDTEAFF.

CDR3 nucleotides: TGTGCCAGCTCACCAGGGCAGACAAACACTGAAGCTTTCTTT. Protein sequence: CASSPGQTNTEAFF. V gene TRBV18 combines with J gene TRBJ1-1; D is undetermined. The CDR3 consists of 14 residues. Germline V CDR1 and CDR2: KGHSH, LQKENI. Trimming removed 2 bases at V and 2 bases at J, with 9 bases between.

The rearrangement joins TRBV28 to TRBJ2-1; D remains ambiguous. Looked up from germline, CDR1 is MDHEN and CDR2 is SYDVKM. Deletions cut 8 bases from V and 5 bases from J, with 10 bases between. The CDR3 runs to 12 residues. The CDR3 DNA is TGTGCCAGCGATATCGGTGACAATGAGCAGTTCTTC. As protein: CASDIGDNEQFF.

The chain recombines TRBV19 with TRBJ2-2; D not certain. Germline loops: CDR1 LNHDA, CDR2 SQIVND (reference sequence). The ends were cut back, 5 bases at V and 6 bases at J, with 4 bases in the middle. The CDR3 is made up of 11 amino acids. The CDR3 spells CASSPPGELFF. The CDR3 DNA follows: TGTGCCAGTAGTCCCCCCGGGGAGCTGTTTTTT.

V gene TRBV28 combines with J gene TRBJ1-2; no firm D call. The CDR3 consists of 14 residues. Trimming removed 3 bases from V and 8 bases from J, with 16 bases in between. From germline, CDR1 is MDHEN and CDR2 SYDVKM. CDR3 region: CASSFSGTGNGYTF. The CDR3 bases are TGTGCCAGCAGTTTCAGTGGTACGGGGAACGGCTACACCTTC.

The chain links TRBV6-5 to TRBJ2-7; D perhaps matches TRBD1 (6 bases). V was trimmed by 2 bases and J by 4 bases, leaving 6 bases between them. The CDR3 length is 12 residues. Germline V CDR1 and CDR2: MNHEY, SVGAGI. This CDR3 reads CASSYQGYEQYF. CDR3 DNA sequence: TGTGCCAGCAGTTACCAGGGGTACGAGCAGTACTTC.

This clone has only one observation. The genes are TRBV16 and TRBJ1-4; D call uncertain. Germline V gives CDR1 KGHSY, CDR2 FQNENV. V lost 3 bases, J lost 7 bases, and 12 bases lay in between. The CDR3 totals 14 residues. CDR3 sequence (DNA): TGTGCCAGCAGCCATTCCGATCTAGGTGAAAAACTGTTTTTT. Amino acid sequence: CASSHSDLGEKLFF.

The chain carries TRBV19 and TRBJ2-7; D possibly corresponds to TRBD2 (5 bases). The length of the CDR3 is 14 residues. Germline values: CDR1 LNHDA, CDR2 SQIVND (reference sequence). V was shortened by 1 base and J by 3 bases, with 10 bases between the two germline ends. The CDR3 sequence: CASSIGGQLYEQYF. In DNA, the CDR3 is TGTGCCAGTAGTATAGGCGGGCAGCTCTACGAGCAGTACTTC. Looking up the rest from reference TRBV19 and TRBJ2-7 gives the full variable domain: DGGITQSPKYLFRKEGQNVTLSCEQNLNHDAMYWYRQDPGQGLRLIYYSQIVNDFQKGDIAEGYSVSREKKESFPLTVTSAQKNPTAFYLCASSIGGQLYEQYFGPGTRLTVT.

The rearrangement joins TRBV27 to TRBJ1-2; D is possibly TRBD1 (6 bases). Deletions cut 3 bases from V and 3 bases from J, with 14 bases between. CDR1 MNHEY and CDR2 SMNVEV come from the germline V gene (reference sequence). CDR3 size: 15 residues. CDR3 coding DNA: TGTGCCAGCAGTTTGGGGGGCGAATGGGACTATGGCTACACCTTC. This encodes CASSLGGEWDYGYTF.

The chain carries TRBV2 and TRBJ2-6; tentative D call: TRBD1 (6 bases). The germline V and J ends were trimmed by 8 bases and 13 bases, with 15 bases remaining between them. Looked up from germline, CDR1 is SNHLY and CDR2 is FYNNEI. The CDR3 has 12 residues. The CDR3 sequence: CASRPGVGVLTF. The DNA of the CDR3 is TGTGCCAGCCGACCAGGGGTAGGGGTCCTGACTTTC.

The chain joins TRBV6-5 to TRBJ2-3; D perhaps matches TRBD2 (5 bases). Trimming stripped 6 bases from V and 0 bases from J, with 10 bases between. CDR1 and CDR2 from the germline V gene are MNHEY and SVGAGI. CDR3 size: 14 residues. CDR3 coding DNA: TGTGCCAGCAGCCTCGGACTGAGCACAGATACGCAGTATTTT. Protein: CASSLGLSTDTQYF.

In this sample, this clone turned up a few times. The CDR3 coding sequence is TGTGCCAGCAGCCTATTGGAGAACACTGAAGCTTTCTTT. This encodes CASSLLENTEAFF. V is TRBV6-5 and J is TRBJ1-1; D ambiguous. This CDR3 has 13 residues. Germline assignment: CDR1 MNHEY and CDR2 SVGAGI. The V and J ends lost 6 bases and 1 base respectively, with 9 bases between them.

CDR3 sequence (DNA): TGTGCCAGCAGCACACCAACTAGCGGGAGGTACGAGCAGTACTTC. It translates to CASSTPTSGRYEQYF. The chain recombines TRBV5-4 with TRBJ2-7, with 12 nucleotides matching TRBD2. The CDR3 loop spans 15 amino acids. Looked up from germline, CDR1 is SGHNT and CDR2 is YYREEE (reference sequence). J was trimmed by 4 bases and V by 4 bases; bases with no gene match: 6.

V and J are TRBV6-5 and TRBJ2-7; D is uncertain. The CDR3 extends over 10 amino acids. Germline V lookup: CDR1 MNHEY, CDR2 SVGAGI. V lost 8 bases to trimming and J lost 1 base, with 3 bases between them. In nucleotides, the CDR3 is TGTGCCAGCGGTTCCTACGAGCAGTACTTC. Amino acids: CASGSYEQYF.

The rearrangement links TRBV30 to TRBJ2-7; 7 bases align to TRBD1. The ends lost 3 bases at V and 5 bases at J; junction bases unmatched: 4. Germline CDR1 GTSNPN, CDR2 SVGIG (reference sequence). The CDR3 length is 12 residues. The CDR3 bases are TGTGCCTGGAGCCGGGACAGCGACGAGCAGTACTTC. It yields the protein CAWSRDSDEQYF.

This clone turned up a few times. This sequence joins TRBV27 and TRBJ2-1; no clear D gene. The CDR3 extends over 16 amino acids. In germline, CDR1 is MNHEY, CDR2 SMNVEV (reference sequence). Trimming took off 5 bases at V and 0 bases at J, with 14 bases between the two ends. CDR3 DNA sequence: TGTGCCAGCAGTACCTACAGCCAGAGCTCCTACAATGAGCAGTTCTTC. Its protein product is CASSTYSQSSYNEQFF.